One and the same sample provided the 11 T cell receptor beta chains below, sequenced in a study of radiation and T cells in renal cell carcinoma. Method: immunoSEQ multiplex PCR; TCRdb's copy keeps in-frame clones and lacks some. This sample has 25,000 or so clones, with roughly 53% found just once. Treatment indicated: treatment-naive control, cytoreductive nephrectomy. Sample: tumor tissue, taken from a patient whose treatment was nephrectomy without radiotherapy. These receptors were collected from a human donor with renal cell carcinoma.

V usage is TRBV5-4 and J usage is TRBJ2-5; no clear D gene. This CDR3 is 14 amino acids long. With 0 bases removed from V and 2 bases from J, the gap between germline ends came to 8 bases. Germline loops: CDR1 SGHNT, CDR2 YYREEE (reference sequence). The CDR3 bases are TGTGCCAGCAGCTTGGCGGGTGCTCAAGAGACCCAGTACTTC. As protein: CASSLAGAQETQYF.

The chain employs TRBV14 and TRBJ1-1; D gene unclear. The V and J ends lost 2 bases and 0 bases respectively, with 4 bases between them. The CDR3 sequence is 13 residues long. The germline CDR1 and CDR2 sequences are SGHDN and FVKESK. CDR3 sequence: CASSQFMNTEAFF. CDR3 DNA: TGTGCCAGCAGCCAATTCATGAACACTGAAGCTTTCTTT. Together with reference TRBV14 and TRBJ1-1, the CDR3 gives the full variable domain: EAGVTQFPSHSVIEKGQTVTLRCDPISGHDNLYWYRRVMGKEIKFLLHFVKESKQDESGMPNNRFLAERTGGTYSTLKVQPAELEDSGVYFCASSQFMNTEAFFGQGTRLTVV.

This CDR3 is CASSSHSGGDRDTQYF. CDR3 in DNA: TGTGCCAGTAGTTCCCATAGCGGGGGGGATCGGGATACGCAGTATTTT. J is TRBJ2-3 and V is TRBV19; 11 positions match TRBD2. V shed 5 bases, J shed 6 bases, and the junction held 10 bases outside the gene matches. In germline, CDR1 is LNHDA, CDR2 SQIVND (reference sequence). The length of the CDR3 is 16 residues.

Written as DNA, the CDR3 is TGCGCCAGCAGGAATCGGGGGGGCGACAATGAGCAGTTCTTC. Protein sequence: CASRNRGGDNEQFF. The V and J genes are TRBV5-1 and TRBJ2-1; 8 nucleotides agree with TRBD2. There are 14 residues in the CDR3. With 5 bases clipped from V and 5 bases from J, the junction kept 6 bases outside the gene matches. CDR1 and CDR2 from the germline V gene are SGHRS and YFSETQ.

The chain combines TRBV10-2 with TRBJ2-2; D may be TRBD1 or TRBD2 (5 bases each). The CDR3 has 17 amino acids. V lost 0 bases and J lost 2, with 13 bases in between. Germline CDR1 and CDR2: WSHSY and SAAADI. DNA for the CDR3: TGCGCCAGCAGTGAGTCCCTGGGACCTCTTAACACCGGGGAGCTGTTTTTT. Its protein product is CASSESLGPLNTGELFF.

This clone was detected a few times. The gene calls are TRBV6-1 and TRBJ2-2; D might be TRBD1 (6 bases). The CDR3 contains 14 residues. In germline, CDR1 is MNHNS, CDR2 SASEGT. The ends were cut back, 8 bases at V and 1 base at J, with 11 bases in the middle. CDR3 nucleotide sequence: TGTGCCAGCGGACAGAATATGAACACCGGGGAGCTGTTTTTT. Its translation is CASGQNMNTGELFF.

This clone is judged medium-sized. The rearrangement links TRBV27 to TRBJ1-5, with D unresolved. V was pared by 0 bases and J by 1 base, with 7 bases between. Per the germline V gene, CDR1 is MNHEY and CDR2 is SMNVEV (reference sequence). CDR3 length: 15 residues. The CDR3 reads CASSLSVASNQPQHF. The CDR3 DNA is TGTGCCAGCAGTTTATCGGTGGCGAGCAATCAGCCCCAGCATTTT.

V and J are TRBV11-2 and TRBJ2-3, with 9 bases that match TRBD2. Per germline, CDR1 SGHAT and CDR2 FQNNGV. The CDR3 sequence is 16 residues long. Losses at the gene ends were 2 bases for V and 1 base for J; bases not matched to a gene: 4. The CDR3 nucleotides are TGTGCCAGCAGCTTAAGCGCGGGGGGGCGCACAGATACGCAGTATTTT. Translating it yields CASSLSAGGRTDTQYF.

This clone was seen only a few times. The chain recombines TRBV30 with TRBJ2-6; D is unresolved. The germline V gene has CDR1 GTSNPN and CDR2 SVGIG (reference sequence). The CDR3 length is 10 residues. V was clipped by 3 bases and J by 9 bases, with 3 bases between them. The CDR3 DNA is TGTGCCTGGAGCCACAACGTCCTGACTTTC. It yields the protein CAWSHNVLTF.

The chain employs TRBV2 and TRBJ1-2, with 7 bases aligning to TRBD1. The V gene's germline CDR1 is SNHLY and CDR2 FYNNEI. The ends lost 4 bases at V and 10 bases at J; junction bases unmatched: 15. The CDR3 runs to 15 residues. The CDR3 sequence is CASSARLRTGLLYTF. The CDR3 nucleotides read TGTGCCAGCAGTGCCCGCCTTCGGACAGGCCTTCTCTACACCTTC.

This clone has ten or more counts. The chain joins TRBV19 to TRBJ1-6, with 7 bases fitting TRBD1. This CDR3 comprises 14 residues. With 1 base clipped from V and 7 bases from J, the junction kept 1 base outside the gene matches. Germline loops: CDR1 LNHDA, CDR2 SQIVND (reference sequence). In nucleotides, the CDR3 is TGTGCCAGTAGTATAGCACAGGGGAATTCACCCCTCCACTTT. Its protein is CASSIAQGNSPLHF.